This T cell receptor beta chain was profiled in a study of cytomegalovirus exposure and HLA in healthy donors. Study background: Both the roughly 120 validation repertoires and the approximately 700 first-cohort repertoires used the same platform, as reported by a later analysis.

The assay was immunoSEQ multiplex PCR, and TCRdb's table has in-frame clones only and misses some. Among 170,000 or so clones listed, about four fifths were seen once. Turning to this clone: Its specificity is not known.

CDR1 and CDR2 (germline): SNHLY, FYNNEI. The CDR3 length is 15 residues. With 0 bases removed from V and 5 bases from J, the gap between germline ends came to 11 bases. Whole-study results and caveats: The study labeled 150 to 200 TCR beta chains cytomegalovirus-associated.

The chain carries TRBV2 and TRBJ2-1; D may be TRBD2 (5 bases). The material sequenced was PBMCs. The sequence was collected from a woman aged 18-35 years in good health and CMV-seropositive. The CDR3 region is CASSEAELVNNEQFF. Here the CDR3 DNA reads TGTGCCAGCAGTGAAGCGGAACTAGTGAACAATGAGCAGTTCTTC.